This T cell receptor beta chain was documented in a study of T cells in women clearing cervical HPV infection. As to this clone: The sequenced fragment ends 3 residues before the CDR3 boundary, so the rest is inferred from the germline J gene.

This CDR3 contains 13 residues. CDR1 and CDR2 from the germline V gene are SEHNR and FQNEAQ (reference sequence). TCRdb's table, derived via immunoSEQ multiplex PCR, lists solely in-frame clones and lacks some. The listing contains under 45,000 clones. V gene TRBV7-9 combines with J gene TRBJ2-4; 8 nucleotides align to TRBD1. The sequencing input was blood buffy coat. This sequence was found in a woman between 18 and 70 years old with a cervical HPV16 infection that either progressed to CIN3+ or cleared (not recorded which). The CDR3 protein is CASSLTGEYGQYF. The part of the CDR3 DNA that was read is TGTGCCAGCAGCTTGACAGGGGAATATGGT.